These 25 T cell receptor beta chains share one sample of origin, sequenced in a study of chemoradiotherapy in HPV16-positive cancers. Sequencing used immunoSEQ multiplex PCR; TCRdb keeps in-frame clones, though not all of them. The sample yields some 30,000 clones, 85% to 90% seen once. Sequences were derived from blood, sampled from a patient who underwent chemoradiotherapy. The receptors shown here come from a human donor with HPV-associated anogenital cancer.

The gene calls are TRBV4-2 and TRBJ1-5, with 9 nucleotides matching TRBD1. Losses at the gene ends were 1 base for V and 3 bases for J; bases not matched to a gene: 7. The CDR3 runs to 17 residues. Germline V gene sequence: CDR1 LGHNA, CDR2 YNFKEQ. The chain's CDR3 is CASSQGGGQGDNQPQHF. CDR3 coding DNA: TGTGCCAGCAGCCAAGGCGGGGGACAGGGCGACAATCAGCCCCAGCATTTT.

This clone was picked up a small number of times. DNA of the CDR3: TGTGCCAGCAGTGGACAGCTCAATTCACCCCTCCACTTT. Translating it yields CASSGQLNSPLHF. V and J are TRBV25-1 and TRBJ1-6, with D possibly TRBD1 on 5 matching bases. Looked up from germline, CDR1 is MGHDK and CDR2 is SYGVNS. The V gene lost 4 bases and the J gene lost 7 bases, with 8 bases spanning the gap. The CDR3 totals 13 residues.

The chain carries TRBV11-3 and TRBJ1-3; D is unresolved. Looked up from germline, CDR1 is SGHNT and CDR2 is YENEEA. The ends were cut back, 1 base at V and 2 bases at J, with 6 bases in the middle. CDR3 length: 14 amino acids. The chain's CDR3 is CASSLGGPGNTIYF. The CDR3 bases are TGTGCCAGCAGCTTAGGCGGCCCTGGAAACACCATATATTTT.

This rearrangement joins TRBV5-6 to TRBJ1-4; no firm D call. The V gene's germline CDR1 is SGHDT and CDR2 YYEEEE. The length of the CDR3 is 13 residues. Trimming removed 2 bases at V and 0 bases at J, with 2 bases between. The CDR3 coding sequence is TGTGCCAGCAGCTTAACAACTAATGAAAAACTGTTTTTT. It specifies CASSLTTNEKLFF.

The CDR3, as DNA: TGTGCCAGTACTGATAGGGGCGGCACTGAAGCTTTCTTT. Translated: CASTDRGGTEAFF. The chain links TRBV19 to TRBJ1-1, with D possibly matching TRBD1 (5 bases). CDR1 is LNHDA, CDR2 SQIVND, per germline (reference sequence). The CDR3 is 13 residues long. V lost 7 bases, J lost 4 bases, and 13 bases lay in between.

The gene calls are TRBV6-6 and TRBJ2-7, with D perhaps matching TRBD2 (5 bases). V was trimmed by 0 bases and J by 0 bases, leaving 9 bases between them. The CDR3 contains 15 residues. Germline assignment: CDR1 MNHNY and CDR2 SVGAGI (reference sequence). The CDR3 is CASSYSGAHSYEQYF. The CDR3 nucleotides read TGTGCCAGCAGTTACTCGGGAGCACACTCCTACGAGCAGTACTTC.

The J gene is TRBJ1-6, the V gene TRBV6-5, with D unresolved. V lost 0 bases to trimming and J lost 13 bases, with 10 bases between them. The CDR3 runs to 13 residues. Germline CDR1 and CDR2: MNHEY and SVGAGI. In DNA, the CDR3 is TGTGCCAGCAGTTACTCTTCGCGAGGGCCCCTCCACTTT. This sequence encodes CASSYSSRGPLHF.

The V gene is TRBV28, the J gene TRBJ1-2; TRBD1 might be the D (6 bases). Germline V gives CDR1 MDHEN, CDR2 SYDVKM. V shed 6 bases and J shed 7 bases, with 18 bases lying between them. This CDR3 comprises 14 residues. The DNA of the CDR3 is TGTGCCAGCAGACAACCGGGACAAGTGGTTGGCTACACCTTC. Amino acids: CASRQPGQVVGYTF.

The chain combines TRBV7-9 with TRBJ1-6, with TRBD1 matching 7 bases. This CDR3 contains 14 residues. Losses at the gene ends were 5 bases for V and 10 bases for J; bases not matched to a gene: 8. In germline, CDR1 is SEHNR, CDR2 FQNEAQ (reference sequence). DNA of the CDR3: TGTGCCAGCAGCCGTGAACAGGGGACCTCACCCCTCCACTTT. This gives the protein CASSREQGTSPLHF.

This chain connects TRBV19 to TRBJ1-1; 10 nucleotides match TRBD1. This CDR3 region has 17 residues. Trimming took 5 bases from V and 5 from J; bases not matched to a gene: 14. CDR1 LNHDA and CDR2 SQIVND come from the germline V gene (reference sequence). This CDR3 is CASSLEGWTGGRTEAFF. The DNA for the CDR3 is TGTGCCAGTAGTCTCGAGGGATGGACAGGGGGAAGAACTGAAGCTTTCTTT.

The rearrangement joins TRBV7-2 to TRBJ2-2; no clear D. The CDR3 contains 14 residues. Between the trimmed V and J ends, which lost 5 bases and 7 bases, there was a span of 14 bases. Germline assignment: CDR1 SGHTA and CDR2 FQGNSA. CDR3 DNA sequence: TGTGCCAGCAGCCTACCAGTTCGGGTCGGGGAGCTGTTTTTT. Its translation is CASSLPVRVGELFF.

This clone was recorded once. The chain carries TRBV19 and TRBJ1-2; no clear D gene. The CDR3 spans 15 residues. Trimming took 5 bases from V and 1 from J, leaving 14 bases between them. The germline gives CDR1 LNHDA, CDR2 SQIVND (reference sequence). The CDR3 loop reads CASSVSRVFNYGYTF. CDR3 nucleotide sequence: TGTGCCAGTAGTGTATCGCGGGTTTTTAACTATGGCTACACCTTC.

The V gene is TRBV7-9, the J gene TRBJ1-2, with D possibly matching TRBD1 (6 bases). The CDR3 covers 14 residues. Germline V gene sequence: CDR1 SEHNR, CDR2 FQNEAQ (reference sequence). Trimming took 1 base from V and 8 from J, leaving 14 bases between them. CDR3 in DNA: TGTGCCAGCAGCTTAGATCAGGGGTCTGCCGGCTACACCTTC. Protein: CASSLDQGSAGYTF.

The chain uses TRBV6-5 and TRBJ1-1; D gene uncertain. This CDR3 has 14 amino acids. The ends were cut back, 0 bases at V and 1 base at J, with 6 bases in the middle. Germline CDR1 and CDR2: MNHEY and SVGAGI. The CDR3 DNA reads as TGTGCCAGCAGTTACTCGCTAGAGAACACTGAAGCTTTCTTT. Encoded protein: CASSYSLENTEAFF.

In DNA form, the CDR3 reads TGTGCCAGCAGCTTGGGGGACAGCCCTACGAAACAGTACTTC. Its protein product is CASSLGDSPTKQYF. J is TRBJ2-7 and V is TRBV5-4, with 7 nucleotides matching TRBD1. The junction had 10 bases not matched to a gene; V was cut back by 0 bases and J by 10 bases. Per germline, CDR1 SGHNT and CDR2 YYREEE (reference sequence). The CDR3 contains 14 residues.

V and J are TRBV5-1 and TRBJ2-7; TRBD2 matches 7 bases. The CDR3 loop spans 12 amino acids. Germline V gene data show CDR1 as SGHRS and CDR2 as YFSETQ. Trimming took 4 bases from V and 11 from J; bases not matched to a gene: 9. DNA of the CDR3: TGCGCCAGCAGCACCGGGGGAGGGGATAAGTACTTC. This encodes CASSTGGGDKYF.

The chain is built from TRBV2 and TRBJ1-4; possibly TRBD1 for D (5 bases). Germline V CDR1 and CDR2: SNHLY, FYNNEI. CDR3 size: 15 residues. Trimming took 6 bases from V and 8 from J, leaving 19 bases between them. The CDR3 nucleotides read TGTGCCAGCAGATTTTCCGGGGGAGGTGTCGAAAAACTGTTTTTT. Amino acids: CASRFSGGGVEKLFF. The whole variable domain, remainder taken from reference TRBV2 and TRBJ1-4, is EPEVTQTPSHQVTQMGQEVILRCVPISNHLYFYWYRQILGQKVEFLVSFYNNEISEKSEIFDDQFSVERPDGSNFTLKIRSTKLEDSAMYFCASRFSGGGVEKLFFGSGTQLSVL.

This clone was recorded once. The gene calls are TRBV29-1 and TRBJ1-1, with D possibly being TRBD1 (5 bases). Germline assignment: CDR1 SQVTM and CDR2 ANQGSEA. The CDR3 is 14 residues long. V shed 5 bases and J shed 0 bases, with 13 bases lying between them. The CDR3 loop is CSVRWGPMNTEAFF. The CDR3 bases are TGCAGCGTTAGGTGGGGACCCATGAACACTGAAGCTTTCTTT. The full variable domain, in which reference TRBV29-1 and TRBJ1-1 provide the parts outside the CDR3, is SAVISQKPSRDICQRGTSLTIQCQVDSQVTMMFWYRQQPGQSLTLIATANQGSEATYESGFVIDKFPISRPNLTFSTLTVSNMSPEDSSIYLCSVRWGPMNTEAFFGQGTRLTVV.

CDR3 bases: TGTGCCAGCAGCCAAGAGGGACAGGGTGAAAACATTCAGTACTTC. This gives the protein CASSQEGQGENIQYF. The rearrangement uses TRBV7-8 and TRBJ2-4; 9 bases line up with TRBD1. The junction had 7 bases not matched to a gene; V was cut back by 5 bases and J by 5 bases. The CDR3 spans 15 residues. Germline V gene sequence: CDR1 SGHVS, CDR2 FQNEAQ.

The chain uses TRBV28 and TRBJ1-1; 7 nucleotides agree with TRBD1. CDR1 is MDHEN, CDR2 SYDVKM, per germline. V lost 7 bases to trimming and J lost 0 bases; unmatched junction nucleotides: 5. The CDR3 runs 14 residues. This CDR3 is CASIQGDMNTEAFF. CDR3 DNA sequence: TGTGCCAGCATCCAGGGGGACATGAACACTGAAGCTTTCTTT.

The table lists this clone with a few counts. This chain uses TRBV18 with TRBJ2-7; D unresolved. Germline lookup yields CDR1 KGHSH and CDR2 LQKENI. The CDR3 loop spans 14 amino acids. V was trimmed by 6 bases and J by 3 bases, leaving 15 bases between them. CDR3: CASSDTWTGYEQYF. The DNA for the CDR3 is TGTGCCAGCTCCGATACTTGGACGGGCTACGAGCAGTACTTC.

The rearrangement uses TRBV6-5 and TRBJ2-7; no reliable D call. This CDR3 spans 14 amino acids. Germline V gene sequence: CDR1 MNHEY, CDR2 SVGAGI. V gave up 6 bases and J gave up 0 bases, with 12 bases separating them. CDR3 protein: CASSRTEDSYEQYF. The CDR3 DNA reads TGTGCCAGCAGCCGGACGGAAGACTCCTACGAGCAGTACTTC.

This clone showed up just a few times. The chain combines TRBV7-2 with TRBJ2-7, with a weak D call TRBD2 (6 bases). The CDR3 is 13 amino acids. The V gene lost 9 bases and the J gene lost 5 bases, with 17 bases spanning the gap. Per germline, CDR1 SGHTA and CDR2 FQGNSA. The CDR3 bases are TGTGCCAGTCAGGGACTTCCAAGGAACGAGCAGTACTTC. This translates into CASQGLPRNEQYF.

The rearrangement uses TRBV19 and TRBJ1-5, with 7 bases that match TRBD1. The CDR3 contains 13 residues. CDR1 is LNHDA, CDR2 SQIVND, per germline (reference sequence). After removal of 4 bases from V and 6 bases from J, the junction contained 3 bases not matched to a gene. CDR3: CASSNRGGQPQHF. As DNA, the CDR3 is TGTGCCAGTAGTAACAGGGGCGGTCAGCCCCAGCATTTT.

The genes are TRBV5-1 and TRBJ2-5; TRBD1 agrees at 9 bases. The germline V gene has CDR1 SGHRS and CDR2 YFSETQ. V dropped 0 bases and J dropped 4; count of bases not matched to a gene: 10. The CDR3 consists of 17 residues. CDR3 in amino acids: CASSLDARTGALETQYF. The CDR3 DNA sequence: TGCGCCAGCAGCTTGGACGCCCGGACAGGGGCTTTAGAGACCCAGTACTTC.